This T cell receptor beta chain was obtained from a study of control samples from healthy donors and cancer patients. This clone has just one count. The protocol was immunoSEQ multiplex PCR, while the TCRdb copy is restricted to in-frame clones and leaves out a portion. This table has about 170,000 clones, just over 85% appearing once. The CDR3 loop spans 14 amino acids. The junction had 6 bases not matched to a gene; V was cut back by 6 bases and J by 6 bases. Germline V gene lookup returns CDR1 LNHDA and CDR2 SQIVND (reference sequence). The V and J genes are TRBV19 and TRBJ1-4, with 8 nucleotides matching TRBD1. This TCR was recovered from a woman aged 25 to 39 in good health. The material sequenced was blood. The CDR3 region has the DNA TGTGCCAGTAGCAGACAGGGGAGATATGAAAAACTGTTTTTT. Its protein is CASSRQGRYEKLFF. The entire variable domain, with the rest obtained from reference TRBV19 and TRBJ1-4, is as follows: DGGITQSPKYLFRKEGQNVTLSCEQNLNHDAMYWYRQDPGQGLRLIYYSQIVNDFQKGDIAEGYSVSREKKESFPLTVTSAQKNPTAFYLCASSRQGRYEKLFFGSGTQLSVL.